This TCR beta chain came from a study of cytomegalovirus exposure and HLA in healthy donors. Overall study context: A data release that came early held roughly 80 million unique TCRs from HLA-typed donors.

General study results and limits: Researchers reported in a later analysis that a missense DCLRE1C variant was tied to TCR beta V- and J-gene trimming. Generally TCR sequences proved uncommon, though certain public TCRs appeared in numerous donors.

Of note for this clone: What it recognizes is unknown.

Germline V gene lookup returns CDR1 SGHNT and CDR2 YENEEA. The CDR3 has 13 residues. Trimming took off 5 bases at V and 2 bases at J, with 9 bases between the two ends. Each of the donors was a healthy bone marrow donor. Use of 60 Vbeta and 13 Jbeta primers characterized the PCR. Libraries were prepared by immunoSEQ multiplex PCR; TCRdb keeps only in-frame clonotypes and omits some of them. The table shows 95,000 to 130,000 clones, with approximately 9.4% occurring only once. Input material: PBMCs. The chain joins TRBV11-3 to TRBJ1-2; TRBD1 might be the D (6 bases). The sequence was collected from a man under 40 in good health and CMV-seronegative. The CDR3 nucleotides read TGTGCCAGCAGCCATAGGGGGAACTATGGCTACACCTTC. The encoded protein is CASSHRGNYGYTF. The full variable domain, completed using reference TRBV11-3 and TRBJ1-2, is EAGVVQSPRYKIIEKKQPVAFWCNPISGHNTLYWYLQNLGQGPELLIRYENEEAVDDSQLPKDRFSAERLKGVDSTLKIQPAELGDSAVYLCASSHRGNYGYTFGSGTRLTVV.